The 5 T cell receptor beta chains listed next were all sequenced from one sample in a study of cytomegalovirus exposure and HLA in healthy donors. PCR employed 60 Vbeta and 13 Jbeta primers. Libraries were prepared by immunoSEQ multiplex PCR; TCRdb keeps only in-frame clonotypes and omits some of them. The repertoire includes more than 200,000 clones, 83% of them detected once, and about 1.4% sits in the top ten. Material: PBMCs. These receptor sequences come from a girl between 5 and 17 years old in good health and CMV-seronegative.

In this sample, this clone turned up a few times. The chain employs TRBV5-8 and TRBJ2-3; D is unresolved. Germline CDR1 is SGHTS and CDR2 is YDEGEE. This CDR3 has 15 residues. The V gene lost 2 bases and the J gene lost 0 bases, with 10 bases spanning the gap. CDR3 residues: CASSFYFGSTDTQYF. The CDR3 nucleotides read TGTGCCAGCAGCTTTTATTTCGGGAGCACAGATACGCAGTATTTT.

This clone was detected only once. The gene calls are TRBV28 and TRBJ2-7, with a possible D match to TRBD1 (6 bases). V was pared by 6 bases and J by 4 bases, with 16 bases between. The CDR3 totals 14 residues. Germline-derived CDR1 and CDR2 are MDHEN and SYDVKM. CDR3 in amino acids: CASRPGTFPYEQYF. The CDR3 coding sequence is TGTGCCAGCAGACCCGGGACATTTCCTTACGAGCAGTACTTC.

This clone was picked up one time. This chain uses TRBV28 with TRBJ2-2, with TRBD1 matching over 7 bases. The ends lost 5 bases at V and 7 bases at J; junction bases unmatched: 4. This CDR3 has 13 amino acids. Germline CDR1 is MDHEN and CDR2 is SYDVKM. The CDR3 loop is CASSEGAVGELFF. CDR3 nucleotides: TGTGCCAGCAGTGAGGGGGCGGTCGGGGAGCTGTTTTTT.

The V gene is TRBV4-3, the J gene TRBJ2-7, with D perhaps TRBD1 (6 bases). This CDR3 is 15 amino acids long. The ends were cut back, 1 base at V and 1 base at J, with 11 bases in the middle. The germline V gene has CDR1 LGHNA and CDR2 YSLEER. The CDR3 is CASSQGEDRSYEQYF. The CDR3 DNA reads TGCGCCAGCAGCCAAGGCGAGGACAGATCCTACGAGCAGTACTTC.

For the CDR3, the DNA is TGCAGCGTCCGGACTAGGGAAACCAACAATGAGCAGTTCTTC. Protein: CSVRTRETNNEQFF. This chain connects TRBV29-1 to TRBJ2-1; TRBD2 matches at 7 bases. Germline lookup yields CDR1 SQVTM and CDR2 ANQGSEA. CDR3 length: 14 residues. Trimming removed 6 bases from V and 5 bases from J; junction bases left unmatched: 10.